What follows are 13 T cell receptor beta chains derived from one specimen sequenced in a study of T-cell reconstitution after alpha-beta-depleted transplantation in children. Preparation of the TCRbeta library involved a method that used unique molecular identifiers. One entry per CDR3 protein, called by TCRdb with MiXCR from the PCR reads. The profile shows more than 40,000 distinct CDR3 sequences, roughly 8.7% of them singletons. The specimen comprised PBMCs, mostly from graft donor cells, sampled 60 days after TCRalphabeta/CD19-depleted stem cell transplant. The receptor set was obtained from a male patient under 10 years old who had a stem cell transplant for chronic granulomatous disease, so the T cells may come from the graft donor.

This clonotype came up many times. The V gene is TRBV6-2 or TRBV6-3, the J gene TRBJ2-1; possible D gene TRBD2, 5 bases. Deletions cut 5 bases from V and 1 base from J, with 27 bases between. CDR3 length: 20 residues. The germline V gene has CDR1 MNHEY and CDR2 SVGEGT. The CDR3 reads CASSILAGLRKAKSYNEQFF. The CDR3, as DNA: TGTGCCAGCAGTATCCTAGCCGGGCTAAGAAAGGCAAAGTCCTACAATGAGCAGTTCTTC.

This clonotype was detected many times. The chain recombines TRBV12-3 or TRBV12-4 with TRBJ2-2; 12 nucleotides match TRBD2. V shed 5 bases and J 8 bases; nucleotides not matched to a gene: 9. The CDR3 sequence is 16 residues long. The CDR3 nucleotides read TGTGCCAGCAGTGTCGGACTAGCGGGACGGGAGGGGGAGCTGTTTTTT. Protein: CASSVGLAGREGELFF.

This clonotype was detected many times. V is TRBV5-5 and J is TRBJ2-1, with D uncertain. CDR1 SGHKS and CDR2 YYEKEE come from the germline V gene (reference sequence). The CDR3 sequence is 13 residues long. The germline V and J ends were trimmed by 3 bases and 5 bases, with 9 bases remaining between them. The CDR3 sequence: CASSSGPHNEQFF. The CDR3 DNA reads TGTGCCAGCAGCTCTGGACCCCACAATGAGCAGTTCTTC.

This clonotype has ten or more counts. V and J are TRBV11-2 and TRBJ2-1; D is tentatively TRBD1 or TRBD2 (5 bases each). The germline V and J ends were trimmed by 1 base and 6 bases, with 16 bases remaining between them. CDR1 and CDR2 from the germline V gene are SGHAT and FQNNGV. The CDR3 totals 16 residues. CDR3: CASSLGTSGGSNEQFF. The CDR3 DNA reads TGTGCCAGCAGCTTAGGGACATCCGGAGGATCCAATGAGCAGTTCTTC.

This clonotype was found many times. This chain joins TRBV7-8 and TRBJ2-1; D not resolved. The V and J ends lost 0 bases and 13 bases respectively, with 7 bases between them. Per the germline V gene, CDR1 is SGHVS and CDR2 is FQNEAQ. The CDR3 spans 11 residues. The CDR3 protein is CASSLAREQFF. CDR3 nucleotides: TGTGCCAGCAGCTTAGCACGTGAACAGTTCTTC.

This clonotype was counted at least ten times. The chain combines TRBV11-2 with TRBJ2-7; D is possibly TRBD2 (7 bases). The ends were cut back, 4 bases at V and 3 bases at J, with 16 bases in the middle. CDR3 length equals 15 residues. Per the germline V gene, CDR1 is SGHAT and CDR2 is FQNNGV. The CDR3, as DNA: TGTGCCAGCAGCTCTGGGGAGGGACACCTCTACGAGCAGTACTTC. It encodes CASSSGEGHLYEQYF.

A few counts support this clonotype. The V and J genes are TRBV11-2 and TRBJ2-3; D remains ambiguous. The CDR3 is 14 residues long. Germline V gene sequence: CDR1 SGHAT, CDR2 FQNNGV. Trimming removed 1 base from V and 0 bases from J, with 5 bases in between. CDR3 residues: CASSLGHSTDTQYF. The CDR3 DNA is TGTGCCAGCAGCTTAGGACACAGCACAGATACGCAGTATTTT.

The V and J genes are TRBV19 and TRBJ1-5; TRBD1 is a possible D gene (6 bases). The V end was cut by 4 bases, the J end by 6 bases, with 10 bases between. The CDR3 spans 13 residues. Germline V lookup: CDR1 LNHDA, CDR2 SQIVND (reference sequence). The DNA of the CDR3 is TGTGCCAGTAGTACTCAGGGGATTCAGCCCCAGCATTTT. Translated: CASSTQGIQPQHF. Combining the CDR3 with reference TRBV19 and TRBJ1-5 gives the whole variable domain DGGITQSPKYLFRKEGQNVTLSCEQNLNHDAMYWYRQDPGQGLRLIYYSQIVNDFQKGDIAEGYSVSREKKESFPLTVTSAQKNPTAFYLCASSTQGIQPQHFGDGTRLSIL.

The table lists this clonotype with many counts. The V gene is TRBV3-1, the J gene TRBJ1-1; no clear D. Germline loops: CDR1 LGHDT, CDR2 YNNKEL (reference sequence). The CDR3 loop spans 15 amino acids. V dropped 6 bases and J dropped 3 bases, with 17 bases sitting between them. In nucleotides, the CDR3 is TGTGCCAGCAGTCCAATCGGACCTGGGGACACTGAAGCTTTCTTT. Residues: CASSPIGPGDTEAFF.

This clonotype was observed many times. The chain joins TRBV2 to TRBJ2-1; D not certain. The CDR3 totals 15 residues. Germline CDR1 reads SNHLY; CDR2 reads FYNNEI. V was shortened by 3 bases and J by 10 bases, with 19 bases between the two germline ends. CDR3 region: CASSESLWAPWEQFF. CDR3 in DNA: TGTGCCAGCAGTGAGTCCCTTTGGGCCCCTTGGGAGCAGTTCTTC. The full variable domain, completed using reference TRBV2 and TRBJ2-1, is EPEVTQTPSHQVTQMGQEVILRCVPISNHLYFYWYRQILGQKVEFLVSFYNNEISEKSEIFDDQFSVERPDGSNFTLKIRSTKLEDSAMYFCASSESLWAPWEQFFGPGTRLTVL.

The rearrangement joins TRBV25-1 to TRBJ1-4; a weak D match, TRBD1 (6 bases). The CDR3 spans 18 residues. V was clipped by 6 bases and J by 11 bases, with 31 bases between them. From germline, CDR1 is MGHDK and CDR2 SYGVNS. The DNA of the CDR3 is TGTGCCAGCAGCGCCCCCCTGGGCGCGCGACAGGAGGGGAGGAAACTGTTTTTT. Amino acid sequence: CASSAPLGARQEGRKLFF.

This clonotype has ten or more counts. The J gene is TRBJ2-3, the V gene TRBV4-1; 8 bases agree with TRBD2. This CDR3 contains 18 residues. CDR1 is MGHRA, CDR2 YSYEKL, per germline. V gave up 4 bases and J gave up 3 bases; unmatched junction bases: 15. The CDR3, as DNA: TGCGCCAGCAGCCCCCTCCAAAGCGGGAGTGGGAAAACAGATACGCAGTATTTT. Translation: CASSPLQSGSGKTDTQYF.

This clonotype appeared many times. V is TRBV12-3 or TRBV12-4 and J is TRBJ2-7, with D perhaps matching TRBD1 (5 bases). The CDR3 has 15 amino acids. V lost 7 bases, J lost 4 bases, and 20 bases lay in between. CDR3 sequence: CASTRMGLPGYEQYF. CDR3 coding DNA: TGTGCCAGCACCAGGATGGGGCTGCCTGGGTACGAGCAGTACTTC.